The clone carrying this T cell receptor (beta chain) was picked up a small number of times. Time point noted: pre-sensitization, week 0. The sample's treatment: therapeutic diphenylcyclopropenone sensitization with weekly scalp DPC. This specimen belongs to a study of human T cells and chemical hapten exposure. Study details: Donors were sensitized with 2% DPC on the upper inner arm. Alopecia areata, totalis and universalis patients, mostly female, were included.

Germline CDR1 is SGHVS and CDR2 is FQNEAQ. This CDR3 has 15 amino acids. V lost 4 bases, J lost 0 bases, and 12 bases lay in between. Authors' methods: Per-sample TCR counts ranged from roughly 23,224 to 750,000, median about 100,000. TCRdb fed the RACE reads into MiXCR, producing one record per CDR3 protein. TCRdb assigned the V and J calls; the authors' analysis was not used. The sample includes 95,000 to 150,000 distinct CDR3 sequences, about 13% of them seen just once. The sequence came from a woman between 18 and 29 years old with alopecia areata. Some clones in this sample may be carry-over from other donors' samples. This specimen was whole blood, taken in connection with sensitization to the hapten diphenylcyclopropenone (DPC). The rearrangement links TRBV7-8 to TRBJ1-1; TRBD1 might be the D (5 bases). Here the CDR3 reads CASSSGAGLNTEAFF. The CDR3 coding sequence is TGTGCCAGCAGCTCCGGGGCGGGCTTGAACACTGAAGCTTTCTTT.